These 18 T cell receptor beta chains were all obtained from the same sample, sequenced in a study of blood T cell repertoires in COVID-19. Sequenced by immunoSEQ multiplex PCR; TCRdb stores in-frame clones only, minus some. The sample contains around 400,000 clones, roughly 90% of which appear only once. The specimen was peripheral blood. Receptors originate from a man aged 35 to 55 with acute or convalescent COVID-19.

This clone showed up just once. The chain links TRBV27 to TRBJ1-4, with D tentatively TRBD1 (6 bases). The CDR3 covers 16 residues. V shed 2 bases and J shed 5 bases, with 15 bases lying between them. The germline gives CDR1 MNHEY, CDR2 SMNVEV (reference sequence). CDR3 loop: CASSLAFSRGNEKLFF. The CDR3 region has the DNA TGTGCCAGCAGTTTAGCATTTTCGAGGGGGAATGAAAAACTGTTTTTT.

The chain employs TRBV28 and TRBJ1-4; 7 nucleotides agree with TRBD1. The J segment lost 3 bases and the V segment lost 7 bases, leaving 14 bases of the junction unmatched. The CDR3 is 17 amino acids. CDR1 is MDHEN, CDR2 SYDVKM, per germline. The CDR3 loop is CASMQGNRGPSNEKLFF. CDR3 DNA sequence: TGTGCCAGCATGCAGGGGAACAGGGGACCGTCTAATGAAAAACTGTTTTTT.

V gene TRBV6-2 or TRBV6-3 combines with J gene TRBJ1-6; 7 nucleotides agree with TRBD1. Germline CDR1 and CDR2: MNHEY and SVGEGT. CDR3 size: 15 residues. Unmatched junction bases numbered 9, after V lost 6 bases and J lost 7 bases. The CDR3 loop reads CASSDGTANNSPLHF. The CDR3 DNA follows: TGTGCCAGCAGCGACGGGACAGCTAACAATTCACCCCTCCACTTT.

The V and J genes are TRBV5-4 and TRBJ1-1; D gene unclear. V dropped 3 bases and J dropped 4 bases, with 25 bases sitting between them. Germline assignment: CDR1 SGHNT and CDR2 YYREEE (reference sequence). The CDR3 sequence is 18 residues long. DNA of the CDR3: TGTGCCAGCAGCTATAGAACATTTCGGGTTGCGCCGGTCACTGAAGCTTTCTTT. Protein: CASSYRTFRVAPVTEAFF.

The V gene is TRBV7-2, the J gene TRBJ1-5; 7 bases align to TRBD1. From germline, CDR1 is SGHTA and CDR2 FQGNSA. The trim removed 1 base at V and 7 bases at J, leaving 7 bases unmatched. CDR3 size: 15 residues. The CDR3 is CASSLGGQASQPQHF. DNA for the CDR3: TGTGCCAGCAGCTTAGGTGGACAGGCATCCCAGCCCCAGCATTTT.

The V call is TRBV6-2 or TRBV6-3, the J call TRBJ2-7, with a weak D call TRBD1 (5 bases). V was pared by 2 bases and J by 1 base, with 9 bases between. Germline V CDR1 and CDR2: MNHEY, SVGEGT. The CDR3 loop spans 14 amino acids. In nucleotides, the CDR3 is TGTGCCAGCAGTTACCCGGACAAGTCCTACGAGCAGTACTTC. It translates to CASSYPDKSYEQYF.

The chain is built from TRBV10-3 and TRBJ1-2; D is unclear. The CDR3 has 16 amino acids. Germline CDR1 is ENHRY and CDR2 is SYGVKD. V was cut by 2 bases and J by 4 bases, with 17 bases left in between. CDR3 in DNA: TGTGCCATCAGTGAGAGGTTCGGGGAGGGTACCTATGGCTACACCTTC. Its translation: CAISERFGEGTYGYTF.

This clone was detected once. The DNA for the CDR3 is TGTGCCAGCAGCGCCACAGGGGCTGAAGCTTTCTTT. Amino acid sequence: CASSATGAEAFF. The chain recombines TRBV12-3 or TRBV12-4 with TRBJ1-1, with 7 nucleotides matching TRBD1. The CDR3 totals 12 residues. The ends lost 6 bases at V and 6 bases at J; junction bases unmatched: 4.

J is TRBJ2-6 and V is TRBV19; D might be TRBD2 (5 bases). V was clipped by 5 bases and J by 0 bases, with 8 bases between them. The germline V gene encodes CDR1 LNHDA and CDR2 SQIVND (reference sequence). This CDR3 has 15 amino acids. DNA for the CDR3: TGTGCCAGTAGTCGGGGTTTCTCTGGGGCCAACGTCCTGACTTTC. It specifies CASSRGFSGANVLTF.

The V gene is TRBV3-1 (or the pseudogene TRBV3-2), the J gene TRBJ1-1, with D unresolved. The CDR3 runs to 13 residues. Germline CDR1 and CDR2: LGHDT and YNNKEL (reference sequence). The germline V and J ends were trimmed by 7 bases and 0 bases, with 9 bases remaining between them. The CDR3 DNA is TGTGCCAGCACCTTGAGTCTGAACACTGAAGCTTTCTTT. This gives the protein CASTLSLNTEAFF.

The chain carries TRBV7-3 and TRBJ2-1; 9 nucleotides match TRBD2. The CDR3 totals 17 residues. The germline V gene encodes CDR1 SGHTA and CDR2 FQGTGA. With V trimmed by 8 bases and J by 4 bases, 15 bases remained unmatched. The CDR3 region is CASSPGWVAGVYNEQFF. CDR3 DNA: TGTGCCAGCTCCCCGGGTTGGGTAGCGGGAGTATACAATGAGCAGTTCTTC.

This chain uses TRBV27 with TRBJ2-7, with 12 bases aligning to TRBD2. CDR3 length: 16 amino acids. Trimming removed 6 bases from V and 5 bases from J; junction bases left unmatched: 11. Germline V lookup: CDR1 MNHEY, CDR2 SMNVEV (reference sequence). This chain's CDR3 is CASSLLSSGRGDEQYF. DNA of the CDR3: TGTGCCAGCAGCCTTTTATCTAGCGGGAGGGGAGACGAGCAGTACTTC.

This chain uses TRBV19 with TRBJ1-2; D is unclear. Germline V gives CDR1 LNHDA, CDR2 SQIVND (reference sequence). V lost 3 bases to trimming and J lost 0 bases, with 14 bases between them. CDR3 size: 16 residues. The CDR3 loop is CASSIPSYPTNYGYTF. The CDR3 region has the DNA TGTGCCAGTAGTATTCCGAGCTATCCTACTAACTATGGCTACACCTTC.

The rearrangement links TRBV18 to TRBJ2-2, with a tentative D call TRBD1 (6 bases). Germline-derived CDR1 and CDR2 are KGHSH and LQKENI. Trimming left V 2 bases short and J 7 bases short, with 14 bases between. The CDR3 has 15 amino acids. This chain's CDR3 is CASSPTPGEGGELFF. CDR3 nucleotide sequence: TGTGCCAGCTCACCAACGCCAGGGGAAGGCGGGGAGCTGTTTTTT.

Remarks on this clone: A single base separates this from a much larger clone, so it may be a read error. The chain recombines TRBV28 with TRBJ2-1, with D unclear. This CDR3 has 13 residues. Germline CDR1 MDHEN, CDR2 SYDVKM. Deletions cut 5 bases from V and 0 bases from J, with 5 bases between. CDR3 nucleotides: TGTGCCAGCAGTCTAAGCTCCTACAATGAGCAGTTCTTC. It translates to CASSLSSYNEQFF.

The gene calls are TRBV4-1 and TRBJ2-5; TRBD2 matches at 12 bases. Germline CDR1 MGHRA, CDR2 YSYEKL. The ends lost 6 bases at V and 2 bases at J; junction bases unmatched: 7. CDR3 size: 16 residues. CDR3 DNA sequence: TGCGCCAGCAGACCTAGACTAGCGGGGGAACAAGAGACCCAGTACTTC. The encoded protein is CASRPRLAGEQETQYF.

This clone was recorded only once. The chain couples TRBV7-9 to TRBJ1-2; 8 nucleotides line up with TRBD1. The CDR3 length is 15 residues. V lost 2 bases, J lost 6 bases, and 8 bases stayed unmatched. Germline CDR1 is SEHNR and CDR2 is FQNEAQ (reference sequence). CDR3 in DNA: TGTGCCAGCAGCTTATTCGGACAGGGAATAGATGGCTACACCTTC. Its translation: CASSLFGQGIDGYTF.

The rearrangement uses TRBV19 and TRBJ2-3; D gene uncertain. Trimming left V 1 base short and J 4 bases short, with 9 bases between. The CDR3 is made up of 14 amino acids. Per the germline V gene, CDR1 is LNHDA and CDR2 is SQIVND (reference sequence). The CDR3 sequence is CASSIVASADTQYF. The CDR3 nucleotides are TGTGCCAGTAGTATAGTGGCTAGTGCAGATACGCAGTATTTT.